The 6 T cell receptor beta chains given below trace back to one sample, sequenced in a study of OX40 agonist ivuxolimab in advanced cancers. TCRdb's copy holds only in-frame clones and misses some; the assay was immunoSEQ multiplex PCR. The data show fewer than 70,000 clones, with around 78% seen just once and 2.5% to 3.5% held by the top ten. The input for sequencing was CD4+ or CD8+ T cells sorted from blood, taken in a trial of the OX40 agonist ivuxolimab. The receptors stem from an adult with an advanced solid tumor such as melanoma, head and neck, liver or kidney cancer.

The V and J genes are TRBV7-3 and TRBJ2-1; 11 bases fit TRBD2. Germline V CDR1 and CDR2: SGHTA, FQGTGA. V dropped 5 bases and J dropped 4; count of bases not matched to a gene: 4. The CDR3 runs to 15 residues. DNA of the CDR3: TGTGCCAGCAGCGCGACTAGCGGGGCTTACAATGAGCAGTTCTTC. It translates to CASSATSGAYNEQFF.

This sequence joins TRBV9 and TRBJ1-6, with a possible D match to TRBD1 (5 bases). The V gene's germline CDR1 is SGDLS and CDR2 YYNGEE. Trimming stripped 0 bases from V and 6 bases from J, with 16 bases between. The CDR3 covers 17 residues. The CDR3 loop reads CASSVVVRRRGNSPLHF. The CDR3, as DNA: TGTGCCAGCAGCGTAGTGGTAAGGAGGAGGGGTAATTCACCCCTCCACTTT.

The J gene is TRBJ2-7, the V gene TRBV19; D is possibly TRBD2 (7 bases). V was cut by 6 bases and J by 0 bases, with 15 bases left in between. Germline CDR1 and CDR2: LNHDA and SQIVND (reference sequence). The CDR3 totals 15 residues. The CDR3 DNA follows: TGTGCCAGTAGCCCCGCGGGGGCGTACTCCTACGAGCAGTACTTC. Its protein product is CASSPAGAYSYEQYF.

This clone was seen a few times. This chain links TRBV28 with TRBJ2-4, with 9 bases matching TRBD1. Germline CDR1 MDHEN, CDR2 SYDVKM. V shed 5 bases and J 7 bases; nucleotides not matched to a gene: 9. The length of the CDR3 is 15 residues. The chain's CDR3 is CASSQPGQGWNIQYF. CDR3 coding DNA: TGTGCCAGCAGTCAACCGGGACAGGGATGGAACATTCAGTACTTC.

The chain has TRBV21-1 and TRBJ1-1. TRBV21-1 is listed as a pseudogene. The CDR3 is made up of 16 amino acids. In nucleotides, the CDR3 is TGTGCCAGCAGCAAAGCGACGGAGCCTTTCGGCACTGAAGCTTTCTTT. Protein: CASSKATEPFGTEAFF.

J is TRBJ2-1 and V is TRBV6-4; 8 bases map to TRBD2. The V gene end was trimmed by 6 bases and the J gene end by 7 bases; junction bases not matched to a gene: 8. The length of the CDR3 is 14 residues. The germline CDR1 and CDR2 sequences are MRHNA and SNTAGT. CDR3 loop: CASSAPGGGNEQFF. CDR3 bases: TGTGCCAGCAGCGCACCGGGGGGGGGAAATGAGCAGTTCTTC.